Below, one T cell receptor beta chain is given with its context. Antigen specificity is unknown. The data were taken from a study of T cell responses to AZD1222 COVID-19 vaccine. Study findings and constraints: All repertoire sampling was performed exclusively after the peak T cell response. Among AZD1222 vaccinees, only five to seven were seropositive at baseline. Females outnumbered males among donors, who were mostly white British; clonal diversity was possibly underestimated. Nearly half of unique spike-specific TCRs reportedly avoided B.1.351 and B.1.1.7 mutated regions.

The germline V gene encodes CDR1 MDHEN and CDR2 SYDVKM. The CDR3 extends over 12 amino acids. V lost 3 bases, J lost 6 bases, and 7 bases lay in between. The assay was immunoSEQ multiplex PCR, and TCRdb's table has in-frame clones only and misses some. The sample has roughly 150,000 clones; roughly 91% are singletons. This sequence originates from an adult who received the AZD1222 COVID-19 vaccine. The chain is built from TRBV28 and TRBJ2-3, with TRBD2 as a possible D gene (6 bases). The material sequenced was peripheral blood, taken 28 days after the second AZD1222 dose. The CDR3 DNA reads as TGTGCCAGCAGTTTTGGGGGGGATACGCAGTATTTT. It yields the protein CASSFGGDTQYF.